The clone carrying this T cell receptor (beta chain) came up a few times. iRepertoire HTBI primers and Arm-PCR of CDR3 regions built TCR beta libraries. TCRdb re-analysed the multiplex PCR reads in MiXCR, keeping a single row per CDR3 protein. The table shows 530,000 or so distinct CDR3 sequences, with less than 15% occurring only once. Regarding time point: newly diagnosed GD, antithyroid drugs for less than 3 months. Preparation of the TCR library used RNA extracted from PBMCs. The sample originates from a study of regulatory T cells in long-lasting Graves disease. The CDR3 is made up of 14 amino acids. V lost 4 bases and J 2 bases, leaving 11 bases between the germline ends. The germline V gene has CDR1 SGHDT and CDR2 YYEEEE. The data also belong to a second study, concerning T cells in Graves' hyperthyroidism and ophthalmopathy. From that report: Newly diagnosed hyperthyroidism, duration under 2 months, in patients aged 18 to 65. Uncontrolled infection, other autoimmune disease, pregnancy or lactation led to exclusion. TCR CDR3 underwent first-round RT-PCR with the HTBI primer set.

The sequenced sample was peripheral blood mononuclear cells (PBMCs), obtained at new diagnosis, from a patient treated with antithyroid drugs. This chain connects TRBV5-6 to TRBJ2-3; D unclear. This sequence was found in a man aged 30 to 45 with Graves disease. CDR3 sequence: CASSATLLTDTQYF. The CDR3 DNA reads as TGTGCCAGCAGCGCTACCCTCCTCACAGATACGCAGTATTTT.